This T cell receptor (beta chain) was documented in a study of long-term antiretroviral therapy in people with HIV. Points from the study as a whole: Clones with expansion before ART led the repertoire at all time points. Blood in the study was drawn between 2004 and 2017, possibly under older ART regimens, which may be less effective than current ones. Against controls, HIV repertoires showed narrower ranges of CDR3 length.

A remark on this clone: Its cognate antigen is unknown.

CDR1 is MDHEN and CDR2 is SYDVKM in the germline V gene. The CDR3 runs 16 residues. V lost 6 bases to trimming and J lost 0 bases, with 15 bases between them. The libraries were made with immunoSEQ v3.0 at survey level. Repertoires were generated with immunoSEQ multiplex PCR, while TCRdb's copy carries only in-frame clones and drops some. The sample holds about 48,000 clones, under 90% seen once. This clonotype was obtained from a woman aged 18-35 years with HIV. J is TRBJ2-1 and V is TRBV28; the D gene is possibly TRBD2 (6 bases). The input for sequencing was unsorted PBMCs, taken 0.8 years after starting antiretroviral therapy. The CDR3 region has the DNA TGTGCCAGCAGGGGCTCTGCCGGGAGCTCCTACAATGAGCAGTTCTTC. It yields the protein CASRGSAGSSYNEQFF. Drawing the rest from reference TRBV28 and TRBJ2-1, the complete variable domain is DVKVTQSSRYLVKRTGEKVFLECVQDMDHENMFWYRQDPGLGLRLIYFSYDVKMKEKGDIPEGYSVSREKKERFSLILESASTNQTSMYLCASRGSAGSSYNEQFFGPGTRLTVL.